These 10 T cell receptor beta chains share one sample of origin, sequenced in a study of cytomegalovirus exposure and HLA in healthy donors. Primers for the PCR totalled 60 Vbeta and 13 Jbeta. Generated by immunoSEQ multiplex PCR, the TCRdb table keeps only in-frame clones and is missing some. Of more than 150,000 clones in the sample, approximately 85% were seen once. Specimen: PBMCs. The receptors derive from a man younger than 35 in good health and CMV-seropositive.

The genes are TRBV5-6 and TRBJ2-3; 12 nucleotides align to TRBD2. CDR1 is SGHDT and CDR2 is YYEEEE in the germline V gene. CDR3 size: 14 residues. V shed 4 bases, J shed 11 bases, and the junction held 8 bases outside the gene matches. CDR3 protein: CASSLLAGGRRQYF. CDR3 nucleotides: TGTGCCAGCAGCCTACTAGCGGGGGGCCGTCGGCAGTATTTT.

This clone was detected once. V is TRBV5-1 and J is TRBJ1-5; no clear D gene. Trimming cost V 6 bases and J 0 bases, with 13 bases left between them. The germline gives CDR1 SGHRS, CDR2 YFSETQ. The CDR3 is 15 residues long. The CDR3 loop is CASTPDGDSNQPQHF. The CDR3 DNA is TGCGCCAGCACCCCCGACGGAGATAGCAATCAGCCCCAGCATTTT. The full variable domain, in which reference TRBV5-1 and TRBJ1-5 provide the parts outside the CDR3, is KAGVTQTPRYLIKTRGQQVTLSCSPISGHRSVSWYQQTPGQGLQFLFEYFSETQRNKGNFPGRFSGRQFSNSRSEMNVSTLELGDSALYLCASTPDGDSNQPQHFGDGTRLSIL.

The chain links TRBV11-2 to TRBJ1-4; maybe TRBD1 (5 bases). The CDR3 has 14 residues. Germline V lookup: CDR1 SGHAT, CDR2 FQNNGV. The V gene lost 1 base and the J gene lost 8 bases, with 11 bases spanning the gap. CDR3 protein: CASSLARRVEKLFF. The CDR3 DNA is TGTGCCAGCAGCTTAGCGCGCAGGGTCGAAAAACTGTTTTTT.

The chain combines TRBV2 with TRBJ1-2; 8 bases agree with TRBD1. The CDR3 contains 13 residues. V shed 4 bases, J shed 6 bases, and the junction held 4 bases outside the gene matches. Germline V gene lookup returns CDR1 SNHLY and CDR2 FYNNEI. CDR3 DNA sequence: TGTGCCAGCAGTGCGGACAGGGCGAATGGCTACACCTTC. It is translated as CASSADRANGYTF.

The chain combines TRBV6-6 with TRBJ1-1, with D tentatively TRBD1 (5 bases). In germline, CDR1 is MNHNY, CDR2 SVGAGI (reference sequence). The CDR3 is 13 residues long. V gave up 6 bases and J gave up 4 bases, with 12 bases separating them. CDR3 nucleotide sequence: TGTGCCAGCAGCGAGCAGGGCAGCACTGAAGCTTTCTTT. This sequence encodes CASSEQGSTEAFF.

This clone appeared a single time. V is TRBV15 and J is TRBJ1-3; weak D call: TRBD1 (5 bases). Germline CDR1 reads LNHNV; CDR2 reads YYDKDF (reference sequence). Trimming left V 0 bases short and J 2 bases short, with 8 bases between. The CDR3 length is 15 residues. The DNA of the CDR3 is TGTGCCACCAGCAGAGACAGGGTCGCTGGAAACACCATATATTTT. This encodes CATSRDRVAGNTIYF.

The chain uses TRBV6-1 and TRBJ1-3, with a tentative D call TRBD1 (6 bases). V lost 8 bases and J 2 bases, leaving 16 bases between the germline ends. Per germline, CDR1 MNHNS and CDR2 SASEGT. The CDR3 has 15 amino acids. In DNA, the CDR3 is TGTGCCAGCCTCTTCGACAGGATCCCTGGAAACACCATATATTTT. As protein: CASLFDRIPGNTIYF.

CDR3 sequence reads: CASSRPGGGGYTF. In DNA, the CDR3 is TGTGCCAGCAGTCGCCCAGGCGGGGGCGGCTACACCTTC. J is TRBJ1-2 and V is TRBV2; possibly TRBD1 for D (6 bases). The CDR3 totals 13 residues. The germline gives CDR1 SNHLY, CDR2 FYNNEI. V lost 5 bases and J lost 8, with 15 bases in between. The full variable domain, completed using reference TRBV2 and TRBJ1-2, is EPEVTQTPSHQVTQMGQEVILRCVPISNHLYFYWYRQILGQKVEFLVSFYNNEISEKSEIFDDQFSVERPDGSNFTLKIRSTKLEDSAMYFCASSRPGGGGYTFGSGTRLTVV.

V usage is TRBV27 and J usage is TRBJ2-7; TRBD1 agrees at 8 bases. Germline assignment: CDR1 MNHEY and CDR2 SMNVEV (reference sequence). After removal of 5 bases from V and 1 base from J, the junction contained 4 bases not matched to a gene. The length of the CDR3 is 14 residues. The chain's CDR3 is CASSPRTGSYEQYF. In nucleotides, the CDR3 is TGTGCCAGCAGTCCGAGGACAGGGTCCTACGAGCAGTACTTC.

This sequence joins TRBV14 and TRBJ1-2; 9 bases line up with TRBD1. The CDR3 extends over 16 amino acids. CDR1 SGHDN and CDR2 FVKESK come from the germline V gene. Losses at the gene ends were 0 bases for V and 3 bases for J; bases not matched to a gene: 5. CDR3 nucleotides: TGTGCCAGCAGCCAAGATAGGACAGGGGATTACTATGGCTACACCTTC. Protein: CASSQDRTGDYYGYTF. Combining the CDR3 with reference TRBV14 and TRBJ1-2 gives the whole variable domain EAGVTQFPSHSVIEKGQTVTLRCDPISGHDNLYWYRRVMGKEIKFLLHFVKESKQDESGMPNNRFLAERTGGTYSTLKVQPAELEDSGVYFCASSQDRTGDYYGYTFGSGTRLTVV.